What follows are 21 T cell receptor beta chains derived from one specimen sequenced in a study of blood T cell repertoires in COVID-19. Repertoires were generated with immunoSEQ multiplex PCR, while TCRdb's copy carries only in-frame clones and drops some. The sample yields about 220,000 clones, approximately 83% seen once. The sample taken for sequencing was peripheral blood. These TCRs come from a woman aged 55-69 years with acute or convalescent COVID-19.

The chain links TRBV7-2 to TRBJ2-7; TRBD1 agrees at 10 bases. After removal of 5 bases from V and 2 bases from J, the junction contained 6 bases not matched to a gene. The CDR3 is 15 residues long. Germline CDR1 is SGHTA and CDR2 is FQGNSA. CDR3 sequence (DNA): TGTGCCAGCAGCCTTGGACAGGGGGACACCTACGAGCAGTACTTC. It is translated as CASSLGQGDTYEQYF.

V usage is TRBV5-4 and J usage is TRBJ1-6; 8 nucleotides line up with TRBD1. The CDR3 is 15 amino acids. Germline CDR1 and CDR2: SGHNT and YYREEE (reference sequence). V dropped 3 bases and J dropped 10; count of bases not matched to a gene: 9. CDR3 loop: CASSSRTGKDSPLHF. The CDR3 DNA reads TGTGCCAGCAGCTCCCGGACAGGGAAGGACTCACCCCTCCACTTT.

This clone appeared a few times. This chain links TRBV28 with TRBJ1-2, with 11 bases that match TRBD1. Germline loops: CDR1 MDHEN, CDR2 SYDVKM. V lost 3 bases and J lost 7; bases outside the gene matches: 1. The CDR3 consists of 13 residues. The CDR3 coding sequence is TGTGCCAGCAGTTTGGGACAGGGGGTTGGCTACACCTTC. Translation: CASSLGQGVGYTF.

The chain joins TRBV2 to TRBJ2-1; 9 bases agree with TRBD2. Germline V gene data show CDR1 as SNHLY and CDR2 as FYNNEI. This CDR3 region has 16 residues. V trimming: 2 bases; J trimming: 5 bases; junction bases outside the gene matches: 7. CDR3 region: CASSELRAGGNNEQFF. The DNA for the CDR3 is TGTGCCAGCAGTGAACTCCGAGCGGGGGGTAACAATGAGCAGTTCTTC.

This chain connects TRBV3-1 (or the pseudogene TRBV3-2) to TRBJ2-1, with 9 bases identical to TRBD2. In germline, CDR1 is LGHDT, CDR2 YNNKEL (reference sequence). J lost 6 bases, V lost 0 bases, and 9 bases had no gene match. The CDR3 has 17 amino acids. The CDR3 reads CASSQDKGLARGNEQFF. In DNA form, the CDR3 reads TGTGCCAGCAGCCAAGACAAGGGACTAGCCCGAGGCAATGAGCAGTTCTTC.

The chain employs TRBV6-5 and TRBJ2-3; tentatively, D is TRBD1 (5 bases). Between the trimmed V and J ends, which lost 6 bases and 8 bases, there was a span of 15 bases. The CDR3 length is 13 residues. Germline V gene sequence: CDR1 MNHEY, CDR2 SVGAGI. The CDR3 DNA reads TGTGCCAGCAGCGTTCAGGGTTCGGGTACGCAGTATTTT. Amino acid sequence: CASSVQGSGTQYF.

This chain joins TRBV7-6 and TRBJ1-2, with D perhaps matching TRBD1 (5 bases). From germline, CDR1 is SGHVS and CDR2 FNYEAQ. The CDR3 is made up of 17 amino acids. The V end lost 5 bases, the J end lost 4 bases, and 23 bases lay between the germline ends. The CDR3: CASSETPALRVTYGYTF. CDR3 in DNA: TGTGCCAGCAGCGAAACGCCCGCCCTCAGGGTGACCTATGGCTACACCTTC.

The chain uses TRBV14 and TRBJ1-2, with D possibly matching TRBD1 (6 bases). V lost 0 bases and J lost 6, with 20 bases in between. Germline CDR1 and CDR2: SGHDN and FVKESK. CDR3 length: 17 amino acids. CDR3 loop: CASSQDDLPGELNGYTF. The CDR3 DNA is TGTGCCAGCAGCCAAGACGACCTACCAGGGGAATTAAATGGCTACACCTTC.

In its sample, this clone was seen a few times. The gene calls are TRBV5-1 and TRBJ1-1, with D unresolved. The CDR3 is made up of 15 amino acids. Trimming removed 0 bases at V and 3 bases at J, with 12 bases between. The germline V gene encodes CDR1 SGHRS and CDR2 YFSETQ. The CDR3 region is CASSLEFGRDTEAFF. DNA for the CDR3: TGCGCCAGCAGCTTGGAATTCGGGCGGGACACTGAAGCTTTCTTT.

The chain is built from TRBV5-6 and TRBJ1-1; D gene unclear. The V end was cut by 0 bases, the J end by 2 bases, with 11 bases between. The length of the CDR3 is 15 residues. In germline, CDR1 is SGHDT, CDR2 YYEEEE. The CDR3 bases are TGTGCCAGCAGCTTGGGCATAAGCTTCAACACTGAAGCTTTCTTT. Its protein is CASSLGISFNTEAFF.

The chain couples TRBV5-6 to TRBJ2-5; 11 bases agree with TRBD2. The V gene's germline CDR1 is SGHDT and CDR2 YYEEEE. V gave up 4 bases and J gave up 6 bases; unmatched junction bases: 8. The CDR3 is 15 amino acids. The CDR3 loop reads CASSLTSGGWKTQYF. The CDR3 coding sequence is TGTGCCAGCAGCCTAACTAGCGGGGGCTGGAAGACCCAGTACTTC.

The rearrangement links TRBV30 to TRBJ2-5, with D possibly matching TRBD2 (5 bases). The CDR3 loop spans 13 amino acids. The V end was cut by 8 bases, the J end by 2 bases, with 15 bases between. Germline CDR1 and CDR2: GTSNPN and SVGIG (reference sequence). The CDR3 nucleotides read TGTGCCCCCCGCGGGTGGAGGCAAGAGACCCAGTACTTC. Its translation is CAPRGWRQETQYF.

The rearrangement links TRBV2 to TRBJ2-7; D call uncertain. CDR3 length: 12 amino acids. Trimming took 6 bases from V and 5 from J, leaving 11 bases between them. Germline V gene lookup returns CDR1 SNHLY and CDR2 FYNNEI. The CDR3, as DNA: TGTGCCAGCAGCCCCAGGAAAAACGAGCAGTACTTC. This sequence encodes CASSPRKNEQYF.

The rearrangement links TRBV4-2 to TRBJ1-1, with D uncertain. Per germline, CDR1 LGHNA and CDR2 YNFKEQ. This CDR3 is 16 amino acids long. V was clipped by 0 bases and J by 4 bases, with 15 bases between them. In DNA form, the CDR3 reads TGTGCCAGCAGCCAAGATAGTAACTTCCGCGGCACTGAAGCTTTCTTT. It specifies CASSQDSNFRGTEAFF.

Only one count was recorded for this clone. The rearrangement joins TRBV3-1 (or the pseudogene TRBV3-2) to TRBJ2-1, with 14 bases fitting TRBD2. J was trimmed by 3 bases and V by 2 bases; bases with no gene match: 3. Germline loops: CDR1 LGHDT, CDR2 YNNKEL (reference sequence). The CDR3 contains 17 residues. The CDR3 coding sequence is TGTGCCAGCAGCCAATTGGGACTAGCGGGGGACTACAATGAGCAGTTCTTC. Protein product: CASSQLGLAGDYNEQFF.

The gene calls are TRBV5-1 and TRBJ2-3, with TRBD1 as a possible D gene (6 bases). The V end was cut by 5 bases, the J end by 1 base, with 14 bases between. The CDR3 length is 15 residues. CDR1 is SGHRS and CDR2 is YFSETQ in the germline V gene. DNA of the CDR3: TGCGCCAGCAGTCGGGACACCTCGGGCACAGATACGCAGTATTTT. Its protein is CASSRDTSGTDTQYF.

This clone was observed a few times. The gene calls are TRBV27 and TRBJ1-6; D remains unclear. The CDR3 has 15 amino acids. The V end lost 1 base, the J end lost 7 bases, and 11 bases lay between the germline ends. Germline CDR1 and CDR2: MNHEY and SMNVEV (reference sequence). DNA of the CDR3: TGTGCCAGCAGTTTATATGGGCCCCCAAATTCACCCCTCCACTTT. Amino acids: CASSLYGPPNSPLHF.

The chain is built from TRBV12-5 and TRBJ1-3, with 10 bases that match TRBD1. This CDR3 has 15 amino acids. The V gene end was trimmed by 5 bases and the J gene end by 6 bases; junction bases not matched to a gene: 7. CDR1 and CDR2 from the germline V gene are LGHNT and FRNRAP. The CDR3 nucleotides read TGTGCTAGTGGTATCACCGGGACAGGGGAAAACACCATATATTTT. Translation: CASGITGTGENTIYF.

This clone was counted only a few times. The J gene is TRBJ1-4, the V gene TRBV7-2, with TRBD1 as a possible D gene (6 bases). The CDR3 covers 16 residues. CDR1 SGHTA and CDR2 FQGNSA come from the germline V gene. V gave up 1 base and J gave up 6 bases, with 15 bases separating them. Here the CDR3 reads CASSLVGGRRYEKLFF. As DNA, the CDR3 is TGTGCCAGCAGCTTAGTTGGGGGCAGGAGATATGAAAAACTGTTTTTT. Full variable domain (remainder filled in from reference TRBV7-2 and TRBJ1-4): GAGVSQSPSNKVTEKGKDVELRCDPISGHTALYWYRQSLGQGLEFLIYFQGNSAPDKSGLPSDRFSAERTGGSVSTLTIQRTQQEDSAVYLCASSLVGGRRYEKLFFGSGTQLSVL.

The CDR3 DNA follows: TGTGCCAGCAGTTACCTCCATCAGGTCTACGAGCAGTACTTC. It codes for CASSYLHQVYEQYF. V is TRBV6-2 or TRBV6-3 and J is TRBJ2-7, with D uncertain. Germline CDR1 and CDR2: MNHEY and SVGEGT. The CDR3 sequence is 14 residues long. Trimming pared 2 bases from V and 3 bases from J, leaving 11 bases between.

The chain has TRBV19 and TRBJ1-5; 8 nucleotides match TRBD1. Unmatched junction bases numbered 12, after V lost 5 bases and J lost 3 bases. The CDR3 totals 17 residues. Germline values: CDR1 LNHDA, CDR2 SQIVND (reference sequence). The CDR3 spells CASSPNTSGGPNQPQHF. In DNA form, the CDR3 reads TGTGCCAGTAGTCCGAACACCTCAGGGGGCCCCAATCAGCCCCAGCATTTT. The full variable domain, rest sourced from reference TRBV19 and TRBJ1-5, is DGGITQSPKYLFRKEGQNVTLSCEQNLNHDAMYWYRQDPGQGLRLIYYSQIVNDFQKGDIAEGYSVSREKKESFPLTVTSAQKNPTAFYLCASSPNTSGGPNQPQHFGDGTRLSIL.